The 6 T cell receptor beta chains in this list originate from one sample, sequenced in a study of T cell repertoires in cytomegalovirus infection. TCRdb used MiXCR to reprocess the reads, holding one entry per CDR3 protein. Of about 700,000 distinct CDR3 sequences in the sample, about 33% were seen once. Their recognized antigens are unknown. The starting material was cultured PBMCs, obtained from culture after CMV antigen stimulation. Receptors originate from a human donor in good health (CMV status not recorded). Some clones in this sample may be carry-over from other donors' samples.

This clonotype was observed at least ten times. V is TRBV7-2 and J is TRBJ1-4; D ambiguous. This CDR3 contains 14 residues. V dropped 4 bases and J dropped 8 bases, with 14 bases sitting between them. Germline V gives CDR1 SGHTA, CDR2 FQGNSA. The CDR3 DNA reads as TGTGCCAGCAGCTACTTGGGCCCGGGGGAAAAACTGTTTTTT. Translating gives CASSYLGPGEKLFF.

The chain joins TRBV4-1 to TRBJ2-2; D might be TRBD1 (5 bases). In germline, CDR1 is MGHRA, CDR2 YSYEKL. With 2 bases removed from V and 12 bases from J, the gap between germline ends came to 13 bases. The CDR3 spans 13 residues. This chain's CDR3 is CASSQPTLGQLFF. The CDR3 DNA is TGCGCCAGCAGCCAACCGACTTTGGGGCAGCTGTTTTTT.

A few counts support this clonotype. The CDR3 region is CSARIPTSGFTDTQYF. CDR3 nucleotide sequence: TGCAGTGCTAGGATACCGACTAGCGGATTCACAGATACGCAGTATTTT. V usage is TRBV20-1 and J usage is TRBJ2-3; 9 nucleotides agree with TRBD2. Germline values: CDR1 DFQATT, CDR2 SNEGSKA (reference sequence). V was clipped by 3 bases and J by 2 bases; unmatched bases: 9. The CDR3 contains 16 residues.

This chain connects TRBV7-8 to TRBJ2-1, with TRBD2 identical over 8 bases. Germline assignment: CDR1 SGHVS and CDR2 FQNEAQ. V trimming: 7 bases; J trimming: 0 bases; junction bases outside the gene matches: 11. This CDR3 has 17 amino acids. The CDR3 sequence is CASMGSGIRSSYNEQFF. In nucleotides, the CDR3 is TGTGCCAGCATGGGTAGCGGGATAAGAAGCTCCTACAATGAGCAGTTCTTC.

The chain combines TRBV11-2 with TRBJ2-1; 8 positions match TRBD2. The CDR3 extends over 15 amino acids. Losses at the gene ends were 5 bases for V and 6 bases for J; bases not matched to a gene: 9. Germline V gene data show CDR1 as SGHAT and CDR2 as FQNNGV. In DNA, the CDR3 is TGTGCCAGCAGCGGTAGCGGGATTTTCGGCAATGAGCAGTTCTTC. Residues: CASSGSGIFGNEQFF.

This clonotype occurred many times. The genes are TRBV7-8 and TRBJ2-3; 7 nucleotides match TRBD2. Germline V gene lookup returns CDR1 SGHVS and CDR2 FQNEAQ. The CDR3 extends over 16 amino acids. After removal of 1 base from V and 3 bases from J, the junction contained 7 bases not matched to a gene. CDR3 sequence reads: CASSLERGLGTDTQYF. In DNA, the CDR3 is TGTGCCAGCAGCTTAGAGCGGGGTCTTGGAACAGATACGCAGTATTTT.